This passage covers 31 T cell receptor beta chains from one sample sequenced in a study of neurological immune-mediated disorders. MiXCR, run by TCRdb on the 5' RACE reads, gives a single entry per CDR3 protein. The sample has tens of thousands of distinct CDR3 sequences, more than 9% seen once. Sequenced: PBMCs. The receptor set was obtained from a woman aged 55 to 70 with HTLV-1-associated myelopathy (HAM/TSP).

This clonotype was seen many times. The chain recombines TRBV7-8 with TRBJ1-6; 9 bases align to TRBD1. The CDR3 runs to 17 residues. J was trimmed by 0 bases and V by 5 bases; bases with no gene match: 5. Germline CDR1 and CDR2: SGHVS and FQNEAQ. The CDR3 is CASSKGTGSSYNSPLHF. CDR3 coding DNA: TGTGCCAGCAGCAAAGGGACAGGGAGCTCCTATAATTCACCCCTCCACTTT. Full variable domain (rest looked up from reference TRBV7-8 and TRBJ1-6): GAGVSQSPRYKVAKRGQDVALRCDPISGHVSLFWYQQALGQGPEFLTYFQNEAQLDKSGLPSDRFFAERPEGSVSTLKIQRTQQEDSAVYLCASSKGTGSSYNSPLHFGNGTRLTVT.

This clonotype was counted many times. The V gene is TRBV7-6, the J gene TRBJ2-1; tentative D call: TRBD2 (6 bases). The CDR3 is 17 residues long. Germline assignment: CDR1 SGHVS and CDR2 FNYEAQ. Trimming removed 3 bases at V and 0 bases at J, with 15 bases between. CDR3 in DNA: TGTGCCAGCAGCTTCCTAGCGACTGTGAGCTCCTACAATGAGCAGTTCTTC. Translated, it gives CASSFLATVSSYNEQFF. The complete variable domain, with remaining parts taken from reference TRBV7-6 and TRBJ2-1, reads GAGVSQSPRYKVTKRGQDVALRCDPISGHVSLYWYRQALGQGPEFLTYFNYEAQQDKSGLPNDRFSAERPEGSISTLTIQRTEQRDSAMYRCASSFLATVSSYNEQFFGPGTRLTVL.

This clonotype was observed at least ten times. This chain joins TRBV6-5 and TRBJ2-1, with D uncertain. Trimming took off 4 bases at V and 2 bases at J, with 9 bases between the two ends. CDR3 length: 14 amino acids. The germline V gene has CDR1 MNHEY and CDR2 SVGAGI. The CDR3: CASSSEDTYNEQFF. For the CDR3, the DNA is TGTGCCAGCAGTTCAGAAGACACCTACAATGAGCAGTTCTTC.

In this sample, this clonotype turned up many times. The V gene is TRBV29-1, the J gene TRBJ2-7; 10 bases align to TRBD1. The length of the CDR3 is 14 residues. V lost 6 bases and J lost 0; bases outside the gene matches: 5. Germline V gives CDR1 SQVTM, CDR2 ANQGSEA. DNA of the CDR3: TGCAGCGTCTCCGGGGACAGGGGCTCCTACGAGCAGTACTTC. Protein: CSVSGDRGSYEQYF.

This clonotype appeared many times. J is TRBJ1-1 and V is TRBV5-1; D remains ambiguous. Germline V gene data show CDR1 as SGHRS and CDR2 as YFSETQ. The CDR3 has 13 amino acids. Trimming stripped 3 bases from V and 11 bases from J, with 17 bases between. The CDR3 protein is CASSSESSPGAFF. DNA for the CDR3: TGCGCCAGCAGCTCAGAGAGTTCCCCCGGGGCTTTCTTT.

Judged by abundance, this clonotype is large (0.1 to 1%). The chain joins TRBV20-1 to TRBJ1-2; a weak D match, TRBD1 (5 bases). V lost 5 bases and J 4 bases, leaving 17 bases between the germline ends. CDR1 is DFQATT, CDR2 SNEGSKA, per germline (reference sequence). The CDR3 is 14 amino acids. The CDR3: CSAGPPGAVYGYTF. The CDR3 bases are TGCAGTGCTGGACCCCCTGGGGCCGTCTATGGCTACACCTTC.

The V and J genes are TRBV12-5 and TRBJ2-1; tentative D call: TRBD1 (6 bases). Per the germline V gene, CDR1 is LGHNT and CDR2 is FRNRAP. This CDR3 comprises 17 residues. Trimming shortened V by 6 bases and J by 4 bases, and 22 bases separated the two germline ends. The chain's CDR3 is CASGLPVQGQGYNEQFF. DNA for the CDR3: TGTGCTAGTGGCCTCCCTGTACAGGGTCAGGGGTACAATGAGCAGTTCTTC.

This clonotype was seen repeatedly, ten times or more. The genes are TRBV20-1 and TRBJ1-5; D is ambiguous. Germline CDR1 and CDR2: DFQATT and SNEGSKA (reference sequence). This CDR3 has 13 residues. Trimming cost V 3 bases and J 1 base, with 7 bases left between them. CDR3 sequence (DNA): TGCAGTGCTAGTCACGGGAGCAATCAGCCCCAGCATTTT. Protein: CSASHGSNQPQHF.

This clonotype was counted at least ten times. The chain links TRBV5-5 to TRBJ2-7, with TRBD1 matching over 8 bases. This CDR3 spans 15 amino acids. V shed 4 bases, J shed 5 bases, and the junction held 11 bases outside the gene matches. Germline V CDR1 and CDR2: SGHKS, YYEKEE (reference sequence). The CDR3 bases are TGTGCCAGCAGCCATCGAACCAGGGGGCGTAACGAGCAGTACTTC. Encoded protein: CASSHRTRGRNEQYF.

This clonotype was recorded many times. The V call is TRBV12-3 or TRBV12-4, the J call TRBJ2-5; the D gene is possibly TRBD1 (6 bases). The germline V and J ends were trimmed by 6 bases and 2 bases, with 10 bases remaining between them. This CDR3 has 13 residues. Written as DNA, the CDR3 is TGTGCCAGCAGCACGGACAGTCAAGAGACCCAGTACTTC. Residues: CASSTDSQETQYF.

CDR3 in DNA: TGCAGCGCCCAAGGGACAGGGGCCGGATTCCAGCAGTACTTC. Its translation is CSAQGTGAGFQQYF. The chain is built from TRBV29-1 and TRBJ2-7; 10 bases agree with TRBD1. This CDR3 contains 14 residues. V lost 7 bases and J lost 8; bases outside the gene matches: 14. The germline gives CDR1 SQVTM, CDR2 ANQGSEA.

There are many counts of this clonotype. This chain links TRBV20-1 with TRBJ2-5; 14 bases align to TRBD2. The CDR3 sequence is 15 residues long. The V gene's germline CDR1 is DFQATT and CDR2 SNEGSKA (reference sequence). J was trimmed by 5 bases and V by 6 bases; bases with no gene match: 8. The CDR3 nucleotides are TGCAGTGCGGTGACTAGCGGGGGGGCATTGGAGACCCAGTACTTC. It specifies CSAVTSGGALETQYF.

This clonotype occurred many times. The CDR3 reads CAIRARGDNYEQYF. For the CDR3, the DNA is TGTGCCATCAGGGCCCGGGGGGACAACTACGAGCAGTACTTC. The chain employs TRBV10-3 and TRBJ2-7, with D tentatively TRBD2 (7 bases). V dropped 6 bases and J dropped 3 bases, with 15 bases sitting between them. In germline, CDR1 is ENHRY, CDR2 SYGVKD. The CDR3 length is 14 residues.

This clonotype was detected ten times or more. The chain uses TRBV6-5 and TRBJ1-6; no definite D call. The CDR3 length is 16 residues. Per the germline V gene, CDR1 is MNHEY and CDR2 is SVGAGI. Trimming pared 6 bases from V and 5 bases from J, leaving 17 bases between. Here the CDR3 reads CASSLRPPSNNSPLHF. Written as DNA, the CDR3 is TGTGCCAGCAGCCTTAGACCGCCTTCGAATAATTCACCCCTCCACTTT.

Ten or more counts support this clonotype. CDR3 in amino acids: CASSQDPEGGANVLTF. In DNA, the CDR3 is TGTGCCAGCAGCCAAGATCCCGAGGGTGGGGCCAACGTCCTGACTTTC. The J gene is TRBJ2-6, the V gene TRBV3-1; weak D call: TRBD2 (5 bases). The germline V gene encodes CDR1 LGHDT and CDR2 YNNKEL (reference sequence). V shed 0 bases and J shed 3 bases, with 9 bases lying between them. The CDR3 spans 16 residues.

On this clonotype itself: A much larger clone differs from this one at a single base, so this may be a read error. The chain joins TRBV18 to TRBJ1-6; D may be TRBD1 (5 bases). Germline V lookup: CDR1 KGHSH, CDR2 LQKENI. The CDR3 runs to 13 residues. The DNA of the CDR3 is TGTGCCAGCTCCTTGGACAAGGGGTCACACCTCCACTTT. As protein: CASSLDKGSHLHF.

This clonotype was seen at least ten times. This sequence joins TRBV18 and TRBJ1-4; no clear D gene. The CDR3 is 14 residues long. Trimming stripped 3 bases from V and 5 bases from J, with 10 bases between. Per germline, CDR1 KGHSH and CDR2 LQKENI. The CDR3 loop reads CASSPDVGNEKLFF. The CDR3 DNA sequence: TGTGCCAGCTCACCGGACGTAGGAAATGAAAAACTGTTTTTT.

This clonotype was seen repeatedly, ten times or more. The chain links TRBV20-1 to TRBJ2-7; 10 nucleotides align to TRBD1. Germline trimming cut 6 bases from V and 1 base from J; bases unmatched to any gene: 3. CDR1 and CDR2 (germline): DFQATT, SNEGSKA (reference sequence). The CDR3 has 13 amino acids. CDR3 nucleotides: TGCAGTGCCTTGGGACAGGGGTCCTACGAGCAGTACTTC. Its protein is CSALGQGSYEQYF.

This clonotype has ten or more counts. The rearrangement uses TRBV27 and TRBJ2-1; D is unclear. This CDR3 spans 13 amino acids. V shed 5 bases and J shed 4 bases, with 9 bases lying between them. Germline values: CDR1 MNHEY, CDR2 SMNVEV (reference sequence). This chain's CDR3 is CASSPSYYNEQFF. The CDR3 DNA reads TGTGCCAGCAGTCCCTCCTATTACAATGAGCAGTTCTTC.

Many counts were recorded for this clonotype. The rearrangement uses TRBV5-1 and TRBJ2-1, with TRBD1 matching 7 bases. Germline CDR1 reads SGHRS; CDR2 reads YFSETQ. The J segment lost 3 bases and the V segment lost 0 bases, leaving 9 bases of the junction unmatched. The CDR3 sequence is 17 residues long. Here the CDR3 reads CASSLVLVQGNYNEQFF. CDR3 nucleotides: TGCGCCAGCAGCTTGGTTTTAGTACAGGGGAACTACAATGAGCAGTTCTTC.

Judged by abundance, this clonotype is medium-sized. This chain uses TRBV20-1 with TRBJ2-7; tentative D call: TRBD2 (5 bases). From germline, CDR1 is DFQATT and CDR2 SNEGSKA (reference sequence). Trimming cost V 1 base and J 5 bases, with 15 bases left between them. The CDR3 loop spans 14 amino acids. The CDR3 sequence: CSARGASFSDEQYF. Written as DNA, the CDR3 is TGCAGTGCTAGAGGCGCTAGCTTTAGCGACGAGCAGTACTTC.

This clonotype came up many times. The gene calls are TRBV5-1 and TRBJ2-3; 8 bases line up with TRBD1. The ends lost 4 bases at V and 2 bases at J; junction bases unmatched: 9. CDR3 length equals 16 residues. In germline, CDR1 is SGHRS, CDR2 YFSETQ. The CDR3 spells CASSLHAGQATDTQYF. The DNA of the CDR3 is TGCGCCAGCAGCCTCCATGCGGGACAGGCCACAGATACGCAGTATTTT.

This clonotype was seen at least ten times. This chain uses TRBV6-1 with TRBJ2-7; 7 nucleotides match TRBD1. Unmatched junction bases numbered 10, after V lost 3 bases and J lost 2 bases. Per the germline V gene, CDR1 is MNHNS and CDR2 is SASEGT. This CDR3 contains 16 residues. The CDR3 region is CASSDLWQGETYEQYF. DNA of the CDR3: TGTGCCAGCAGTGATTTATGGCAGGGGGAGACCTACGAGCAGTACTTC.

This clonotype was picked up many times. The chain links TRBV20-1 to TRBJ1-1; TRBD1 might be the D (6 bases). The V gene lost 3 bases and the J gene lost 4 bases, with 12 bases spanning the gap. The CDR3 sequence is 13 residues long. Germline CDR1 reads DFQATT; CDR2 reads SNEGSKA (reference sequence). The CDR3 reads CSASGRGGTEAFF. As DNA, the CDR3 is TGCAGTGCTAGTGGGAGAGGGGGCACTGAAGCTTTCTTT.

This clonotype is judged medium-sized. The DNA of the CDR3 is TGTGCCAGCAGGCTACAGGGGGGGTCCCTTAATGAGCAGTTCTTC. It codes for CASRLQGGSLNEQFF. The chain links TRBV7-9 to TRBJ2-1; D may be TRBD1 (8 bases). The CDR3 extends over 15 amino acids. V shed 6 bases and J shed 7 bases, with 19 bases lying between them. Germline assignment: CDR1 SEHNR and CDR2 FQNEAQ (reference sequence).

This clonotype was counted many times. J is TRBJ2-2 and V is TRBV3-1, with D unresolved. Trimming cost V 1 base and J 1 base, with 4 bases left between them. CDR3 size: 14 residues. From germline, CDR1 is LGHDT and CDR2 YNNKEL (reference sequence). CDR3: CASSQVRNTGELFF. As DNA, the CDR3 is TGTGCCAGCAGCCAAGTCCGGAACACCGGGGAGCTGTTTTTT.

The genes are TRBV9 and TRBJ1-1, with D hard to call. Looked up from germline, CDR1 is SGDLS and CDR2 is YYNGEE. The V gene lost 6 bases and the J gene lost 8 bases, with 17 bases spanning the gap. CDR3 size: 13 residues. The CDR3 nucleotides read TGTGCCAGCAACCCCCGACCCCTAGAGGAAGCTTTCTTT. Protein: CASNPRPLEEAFF.

Many counts were recorded for this clonotype. The chain employs TRBV24-1 and TRBJ2-6; TRBD1 is a possible D gene (6 bases). V was pared by 8 bases and J by 0 bases, with 16 bases between. Germline V gene data show CDR1 as KGHDR and CDR2 as SFDVKD. This CDR3 has 17 amino acids. Here the CDR3 DNA reads TGTGCCACCAAAAGGACAGTCCAGAGCTCTGGGGCCAACGTCCTGACTTTC. As protein: CATKRTVQSSGANVLTF.

For this clonotype: Relative to the germline gene, one junction end is altered; a read error may explain this. This rearrangement joins TRBV7-9 to TRBJ2-3, with no clear D. This CDR3 region has 11 residues. In germline, CDR1 is SEHNR, CDR2 FQNEAQ (reference sequence). CDR3: CASSDTYTQSF. The CDR3 nucleotides are TGTGCCAGCAGCGACACATATACGCAGTCTTTT.

The table lists this clonotype with many counts. The V gene is TRBV4-1, the J gene TRBJ1-4; TRBD1 matches at 7 bases. CDR1 and CDR2 from the germline V gene are MGHRA and YSYEKL. The V and J ends lost 2 bases and 14 bases, in that order; junction bases with no gene match: 5. CDR3 length equals 12 residues. As DNA, the CDR3 is TGCGCCAGCAGCCAACCAGGGGGATCTCTGTTTTTT. This encodes CASSQPGGSLFF.

The chain joins TRBV20-1 to TRBJ2-5; D remains unclear. V was shortened by 3 bases and J by 8 bases, with 10 bases between the two germline ends. The V gene's germline CDR1 is DFQATT and CDR2 SNEGSKA (reference sequence). The CDR3 consists of 11 residues. In DNA form, the CDR3 reads TGCAGTGCTAGCATATTAGAAACCCAGTACTTC. Its protein product is CSASILETQYF.